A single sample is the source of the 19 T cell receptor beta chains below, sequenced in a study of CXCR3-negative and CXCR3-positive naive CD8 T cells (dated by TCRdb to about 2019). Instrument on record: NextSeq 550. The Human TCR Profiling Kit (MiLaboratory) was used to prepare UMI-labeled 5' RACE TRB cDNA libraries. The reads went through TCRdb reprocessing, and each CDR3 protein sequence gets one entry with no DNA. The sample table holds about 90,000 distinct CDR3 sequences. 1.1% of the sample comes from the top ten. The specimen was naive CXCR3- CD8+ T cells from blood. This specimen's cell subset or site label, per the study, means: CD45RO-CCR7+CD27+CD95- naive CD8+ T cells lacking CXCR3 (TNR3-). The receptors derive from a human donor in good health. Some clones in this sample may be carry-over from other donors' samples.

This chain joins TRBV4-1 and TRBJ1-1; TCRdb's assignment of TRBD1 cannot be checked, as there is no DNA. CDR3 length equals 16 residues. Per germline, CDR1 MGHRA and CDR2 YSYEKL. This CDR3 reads CASSHPPLGENTEAFF.

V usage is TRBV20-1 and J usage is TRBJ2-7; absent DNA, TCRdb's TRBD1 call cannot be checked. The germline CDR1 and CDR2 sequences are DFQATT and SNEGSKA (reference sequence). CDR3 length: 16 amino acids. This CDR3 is CSARDSQGLVLDEQYF.

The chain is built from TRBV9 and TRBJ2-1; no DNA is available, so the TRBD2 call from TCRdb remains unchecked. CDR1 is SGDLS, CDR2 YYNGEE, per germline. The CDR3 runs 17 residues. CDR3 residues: CASSVALAGGYGNEQFF.

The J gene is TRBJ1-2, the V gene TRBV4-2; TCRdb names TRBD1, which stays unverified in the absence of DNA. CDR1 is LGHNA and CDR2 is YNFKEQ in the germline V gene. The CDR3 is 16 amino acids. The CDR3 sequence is CASSQAGGQPNYGYTF.

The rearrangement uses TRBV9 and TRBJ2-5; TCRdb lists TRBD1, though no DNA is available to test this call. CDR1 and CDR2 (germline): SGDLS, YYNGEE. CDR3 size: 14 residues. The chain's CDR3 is CASSEGTEQETQYF.

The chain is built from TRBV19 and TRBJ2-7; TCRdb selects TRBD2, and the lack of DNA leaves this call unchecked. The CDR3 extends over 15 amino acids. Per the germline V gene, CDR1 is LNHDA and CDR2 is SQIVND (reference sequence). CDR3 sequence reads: CASSAGGDSSYEQYF.

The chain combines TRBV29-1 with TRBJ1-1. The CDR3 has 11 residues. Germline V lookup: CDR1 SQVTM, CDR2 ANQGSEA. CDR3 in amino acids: CSVGDFQTAFF.

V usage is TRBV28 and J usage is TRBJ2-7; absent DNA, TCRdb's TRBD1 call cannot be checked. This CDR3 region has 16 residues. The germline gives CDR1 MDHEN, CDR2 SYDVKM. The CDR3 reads CASSLTPGQGMGEQYF.

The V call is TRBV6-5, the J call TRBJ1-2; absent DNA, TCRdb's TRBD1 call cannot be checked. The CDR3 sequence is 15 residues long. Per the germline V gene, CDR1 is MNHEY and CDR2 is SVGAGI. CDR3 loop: CASSYSNWDSYGYTF.

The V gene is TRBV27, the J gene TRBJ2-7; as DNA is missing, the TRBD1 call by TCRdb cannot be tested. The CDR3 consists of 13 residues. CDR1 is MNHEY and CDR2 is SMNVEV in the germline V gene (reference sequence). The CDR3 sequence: CASSNQGSYEQYF.

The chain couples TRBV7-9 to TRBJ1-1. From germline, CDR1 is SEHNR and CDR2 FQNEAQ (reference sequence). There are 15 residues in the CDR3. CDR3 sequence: CASKEKEYMNTEAFF.

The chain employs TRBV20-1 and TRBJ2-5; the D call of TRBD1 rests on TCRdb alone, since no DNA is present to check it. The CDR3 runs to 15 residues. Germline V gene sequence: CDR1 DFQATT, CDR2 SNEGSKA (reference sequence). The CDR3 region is CSARFRDSVQETQYF.

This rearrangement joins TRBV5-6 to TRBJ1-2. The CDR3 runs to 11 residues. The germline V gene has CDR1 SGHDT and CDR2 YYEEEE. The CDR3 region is CASSFSGGYTF.

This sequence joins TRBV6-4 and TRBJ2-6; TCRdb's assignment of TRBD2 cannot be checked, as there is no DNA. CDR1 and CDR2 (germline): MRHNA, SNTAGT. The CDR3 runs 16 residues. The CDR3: CASSDSGEDGANVLTF.

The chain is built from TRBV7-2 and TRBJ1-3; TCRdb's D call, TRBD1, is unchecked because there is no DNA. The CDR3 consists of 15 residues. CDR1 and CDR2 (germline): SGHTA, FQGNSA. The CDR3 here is CASSPSGTTGNTIYF.

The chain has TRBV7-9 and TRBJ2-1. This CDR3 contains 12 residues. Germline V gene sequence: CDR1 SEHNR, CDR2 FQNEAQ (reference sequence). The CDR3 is CASSLTYNEQFF.

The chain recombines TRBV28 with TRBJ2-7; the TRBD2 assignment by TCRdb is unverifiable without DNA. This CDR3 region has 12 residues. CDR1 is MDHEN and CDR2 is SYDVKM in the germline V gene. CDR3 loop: CASSRLAEEQYF.

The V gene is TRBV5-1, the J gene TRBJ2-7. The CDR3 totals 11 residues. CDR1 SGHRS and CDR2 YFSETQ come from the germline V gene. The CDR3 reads CASSLHNEQYF.

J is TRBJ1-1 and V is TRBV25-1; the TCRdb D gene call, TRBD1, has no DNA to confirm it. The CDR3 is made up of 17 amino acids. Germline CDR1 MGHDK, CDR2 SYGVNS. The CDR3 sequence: CASSGFPGQGLNTEAFF.